This record covers a single T cell receptor beta chain. In the study's own analysis: Reference gene primer amplification gave estimated nucleated cell counts. Clones were read by immunoSEQ multiplex PCR, and TCRdb kept only the in-frame ones, dropping some. V and J calls plus clone size are reproduced from that table; the DNA served to infer D and trimming. The data contain about 35,000 clones, 75% to 90% of them singletons. This sample stems from a study of blood T cell repertoires in COVID-19. Background on the study: Samples taken during acute and convalescent COVID-19 were collected in the United States, Italy and Spain. Sample material is recorded as cDNA or gDNA derived from T cells, B-cell-depleted T cells, or PBMCs.

The V segment lost 6 bases and the J segment 8 bases; nucleotides outside the gene matches: 7. The germline V gene encodes CDR1 MDHEN and CDR2 SYDVKM. This CDR3 has 14 amino acids. Sample: peripheral blood. This TCR was recovered from an elderly man with active COVID-19. V and J are TRBV28 and TRBJ1-1, with 12 nucleotides matching TRBD1. CDR3 nucleotides: TGTGCCAGCAGGCGCTCGGGGACAGGGGGCGAAGCTTTCTTT. It codes for CASRRSGTGGEAFF.